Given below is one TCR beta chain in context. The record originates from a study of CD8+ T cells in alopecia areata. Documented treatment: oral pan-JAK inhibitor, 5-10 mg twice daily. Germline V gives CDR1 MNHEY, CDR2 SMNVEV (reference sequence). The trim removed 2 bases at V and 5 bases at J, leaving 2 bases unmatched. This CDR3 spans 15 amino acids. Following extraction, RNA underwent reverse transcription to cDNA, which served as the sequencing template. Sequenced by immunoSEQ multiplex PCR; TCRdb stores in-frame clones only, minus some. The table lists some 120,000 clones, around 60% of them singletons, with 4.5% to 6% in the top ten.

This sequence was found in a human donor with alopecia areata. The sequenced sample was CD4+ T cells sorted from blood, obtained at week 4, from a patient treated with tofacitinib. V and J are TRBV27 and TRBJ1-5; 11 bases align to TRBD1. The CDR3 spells CASSLRTGGDQPQHF. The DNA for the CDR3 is TGTGCCAGCAGTTTAAGGACAGGGGGCGATCAGCCCCAGCATTTT.